The 6 T cell receptor beta chains below come from one sample, sequenced in a study of blood T cell repertoires in COVID-19. Some clones are missing from TCRdb's copy, which holds only in-frame ones; the method was immunoSEQ multiplex PCR. Among about 300,000 clones listed, 89% were seen once. Specimen: PBMCs or T cells enriched from blood (not recorded which). The source is a woman in her fifties or sixties who had been exposed to COVID-19.

V is TRBV19 and J is TRBJ1-5; D is unclear. The germline CDR1 and CDR2 sequences are LNHDA and SQIVND (reference sequence). The CDR3 runs 13 residues. V gave up 3 bases and J gave up 2 bases, with 5 bases separating them. CDR3 residues: CASSIVGNQPQHF. The CDR3, as DNA: TGTGCCAGTAGTATTGTAGGCAATCAGCCCCAGCATTTT.

The V and J genes are TRBV27 and TRBJ2-7; tentatively, D is TRBD2 (6 bases). The CDR3 totals 15 residues. The V end was cut by 6 bases, the J end by 6 bases, with 21 bases between. CDR1 and CDR2 from the germline V gene are MNHEY and SMNVEV (reference sequence). The chain's CDR3 is CASRLGRRVTSEQYF. The CDR3 DNA follows: TGTGCCAGCAGATTAGGTAGGAGGGTAACTTCCGAGCAGTACTTC.

This sequence joins TRBV7-2 and TRBJ2-3; TRBD1 matches at 11 bases. Germline trimming cut 2 bases from V and 6 bases from J; bases unmatched to any gene: 7. The CDR3 extends over 16 amino acids. Germline V lookup: CDR1 SGHTA, CDR2 FQGNSA. The DNA of the CDR3 is TGTGCCAGCAGCTTACGCCGGACAGGGGGCGTGGATACGCAGTATTTT. This gives the protein CASSLRRTGGVDTQYF.

J is TRBJ1-3 and V is TRBV7-9; D not certain. The V end was cut by 6 bases, the J end by 0 bases, with 9 bases between. The CDR3 consists of 14 residues. CDR1 and CDR2 from the germline V gene are SEHNR and FQNEAQ (reference sequence). CDR3 nucleotides: TGTGCCAGCAGAGAGCAACTCTCTGGAAACACCATATATTTT. The encoded protein is CASREQLSGNTIYF.

V is TRBV28 and J is TRBJ1-6, with 10 bases aligning to TRBD1. The CDR3 runs to 18 residues. V gave up 6 bases and J gave up 3 bases; unmatched junction bases: 11. Germline V lookup: CDR1 MDHEN, CDR2 SYDVKM. CDR3 residues: CASSLSRQGAIYNSPLHF. The CDR3 bases are TGTGCCAGCAGCCTAAGCCGACAGGGGGCGATCTATAATTCACCCCTCCACTTT.

V is TRBV11-2 and J is TRBJ2-5; 9 bases line up with TRBD1. The CDR3 covers 16 residues. The trim removed 5 bases at V and 2 bases at J, leaving 9 bases unmatched. Looked up from germline, CDR1 is SGHAT and CDR2 is FQNNGV. In DNA form, the CDR3 reads TGTGCCAGCAGCGATCGAATAGGGACAGGGCAAGAGACCCAGTACTTC. Its translation: CASSDRIGTGQETQYF.